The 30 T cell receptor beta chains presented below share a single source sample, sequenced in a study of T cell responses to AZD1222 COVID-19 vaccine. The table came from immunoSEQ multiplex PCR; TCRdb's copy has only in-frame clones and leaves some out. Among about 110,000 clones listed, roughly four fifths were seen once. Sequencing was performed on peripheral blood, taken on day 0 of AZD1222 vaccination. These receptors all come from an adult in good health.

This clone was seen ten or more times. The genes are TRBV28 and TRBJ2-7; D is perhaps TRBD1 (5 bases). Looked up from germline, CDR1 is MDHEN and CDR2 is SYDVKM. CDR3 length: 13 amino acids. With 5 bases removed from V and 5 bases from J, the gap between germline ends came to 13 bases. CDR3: CASSPTGSDEQYF. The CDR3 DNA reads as TGTGCCAGCAGTCCCACAGGAAGCGACGAGCAGTACTTC.

CDR3 DNA sequence: TGTGCCAGCAGCTCCCCCGGACAGGTCAATCAGCCCCAGCATTTT. Its translation is CASSSPGQVNQPQHF. V gene TRBV9 combines with J gene TRBJ1-5, with 7 bases aligning to TRBD1. V was pared by 4 bases and J by 3 bases, with 7 bases of the junction left unmatched. Germline assignment: CDR1 SGDLS and CDR2 YYNGEE. The CDR3 length is 15 residues.

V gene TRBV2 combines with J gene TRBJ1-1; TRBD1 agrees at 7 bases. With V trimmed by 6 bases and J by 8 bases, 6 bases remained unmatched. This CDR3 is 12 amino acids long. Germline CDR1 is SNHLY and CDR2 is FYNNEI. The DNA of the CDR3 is TGTGCCAGCAGACACGACAGGGCCGAAGCTTTCTTT. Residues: CASRHDRAEAFF.

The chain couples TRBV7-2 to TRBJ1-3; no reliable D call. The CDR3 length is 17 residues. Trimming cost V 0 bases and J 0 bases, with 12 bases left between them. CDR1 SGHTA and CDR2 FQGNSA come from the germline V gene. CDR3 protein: CASSLAFSGASGNTIYF. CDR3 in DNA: TGTGCCAGCAGCTTAGCGTTTTCAGGAGCCTCTGGAAACACCATATATTTT.

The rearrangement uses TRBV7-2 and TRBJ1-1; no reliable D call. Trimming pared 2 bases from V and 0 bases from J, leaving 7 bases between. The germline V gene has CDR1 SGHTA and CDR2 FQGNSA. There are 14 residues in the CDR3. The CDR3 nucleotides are TGTGCCAGCAGCTTAAACGGCATGAACACTGAAGCTTTCTTT. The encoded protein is CASSLNGMNTEAFF.

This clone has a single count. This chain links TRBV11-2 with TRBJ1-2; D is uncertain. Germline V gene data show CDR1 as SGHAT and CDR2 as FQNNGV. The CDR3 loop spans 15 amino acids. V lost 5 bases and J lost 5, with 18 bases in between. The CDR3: CASSQTGAARYGYTF. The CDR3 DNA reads TGTGCCAGCAGCCAAACGGGAGCAGCTAGGTATGGCTACACCTTC.

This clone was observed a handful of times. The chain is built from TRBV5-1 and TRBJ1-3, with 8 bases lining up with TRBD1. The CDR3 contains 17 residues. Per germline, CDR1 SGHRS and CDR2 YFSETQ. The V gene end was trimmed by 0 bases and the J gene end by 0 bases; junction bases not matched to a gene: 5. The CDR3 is CASSLDGQGGSGNTIYF. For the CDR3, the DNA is TGCGCCAGCAGCTTGGACGGACAGGGTGGCTCTGGAAACACCATATATTTT.

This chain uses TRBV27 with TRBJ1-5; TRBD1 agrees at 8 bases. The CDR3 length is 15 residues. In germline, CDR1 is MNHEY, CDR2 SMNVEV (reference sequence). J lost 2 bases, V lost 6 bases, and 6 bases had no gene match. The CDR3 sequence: CASRDRGRGNQPQHF. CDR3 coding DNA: TGTGCCAGCAGAGACAGGGGTCGGGGCAATCAGCCCCAGCATTTT.

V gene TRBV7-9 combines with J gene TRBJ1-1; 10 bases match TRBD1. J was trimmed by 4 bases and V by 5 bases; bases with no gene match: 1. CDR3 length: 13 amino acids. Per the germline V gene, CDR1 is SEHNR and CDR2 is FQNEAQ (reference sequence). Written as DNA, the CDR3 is TGTGCCAGCAGCCGGACAGGGGGCACTGAAGCTTTCTTT. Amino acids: CASSRTGGTEAFF.

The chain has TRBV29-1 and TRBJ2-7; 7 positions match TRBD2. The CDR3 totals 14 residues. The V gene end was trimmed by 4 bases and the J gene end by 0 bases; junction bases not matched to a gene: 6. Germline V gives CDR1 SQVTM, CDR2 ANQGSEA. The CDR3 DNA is TGCAGCGTTGCAGGCCGGACTAGCTCCTACGAGCAGTACTTC. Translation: CSVAGRTSSYEQYF.

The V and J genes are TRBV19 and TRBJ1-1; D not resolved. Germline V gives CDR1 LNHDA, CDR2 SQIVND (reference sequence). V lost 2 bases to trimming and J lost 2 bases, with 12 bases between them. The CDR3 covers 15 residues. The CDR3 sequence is CASSINPGPNTEAFF. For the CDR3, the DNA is TGTGCCAGTAGTATAAACCCCGGACCAAACACTGAAGCTTTCTTT.

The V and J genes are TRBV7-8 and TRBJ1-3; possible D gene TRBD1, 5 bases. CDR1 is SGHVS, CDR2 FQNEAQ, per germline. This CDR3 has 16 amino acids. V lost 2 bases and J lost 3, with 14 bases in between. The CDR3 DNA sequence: TGTGCCAGCAGCTTATTGGCAGGGCCGGGTGGAAACACCATATATTTT. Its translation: CASSLLAGPGGNTIYF.

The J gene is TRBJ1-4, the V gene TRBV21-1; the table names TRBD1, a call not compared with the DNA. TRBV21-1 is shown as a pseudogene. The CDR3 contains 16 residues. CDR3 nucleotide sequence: TGTGCCAGCAGCAAAGTCATTCCGGACAGGTGTGAAAAACTGTTTTTT. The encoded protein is CASSKVIPDRCEKLFF.

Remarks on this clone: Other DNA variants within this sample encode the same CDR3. CDR3 in DNA: TGTGCCAGCAGCTCTCGGACGGGCTCTGGGGCCAACGTCCTGACTTTC. This gives the protein CASSSRTGSGANVLTF. The chain couples TRBV7-2 to TRBJ2-6; unclear D gene. The CDR3 is 16 amino acids. Trimming pared 4 bases from V and 0 bases from J, leaving 10 bases between. CDR1 is SGHTA, CDR2 FQGNSA, per germline.

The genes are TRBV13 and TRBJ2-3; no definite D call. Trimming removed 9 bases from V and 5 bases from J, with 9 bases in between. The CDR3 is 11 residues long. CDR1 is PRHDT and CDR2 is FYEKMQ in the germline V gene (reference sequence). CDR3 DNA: TGTGCCAGTCGAGGTTTAGATACGCAGTATTTT. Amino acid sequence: CASRGLDTQYF.

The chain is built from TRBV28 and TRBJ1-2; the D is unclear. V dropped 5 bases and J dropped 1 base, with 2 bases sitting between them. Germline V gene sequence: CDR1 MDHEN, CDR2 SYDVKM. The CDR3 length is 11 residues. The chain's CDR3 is CASSDNYGYTF. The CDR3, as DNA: TGTGCCAGCAGTGATAACTATGGCTACACCTTC.

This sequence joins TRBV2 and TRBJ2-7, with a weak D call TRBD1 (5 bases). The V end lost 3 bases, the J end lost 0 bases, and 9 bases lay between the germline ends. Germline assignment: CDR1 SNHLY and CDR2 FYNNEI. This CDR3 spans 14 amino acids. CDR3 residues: CASSDPTASYEQYF. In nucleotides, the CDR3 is TGTGCCAGCAGTGACCCGACAGCCTCCTACGAGCAGTACTTC.

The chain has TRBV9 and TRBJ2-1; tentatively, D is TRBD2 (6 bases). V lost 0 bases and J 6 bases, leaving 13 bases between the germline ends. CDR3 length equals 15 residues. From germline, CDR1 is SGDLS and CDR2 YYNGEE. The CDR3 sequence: CASSVAGGEFNEQFF. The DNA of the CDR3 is TGTGCCAGCAGCGTAGCTGGCGGGGAGTTCAATGAGCAGTTCTTC.

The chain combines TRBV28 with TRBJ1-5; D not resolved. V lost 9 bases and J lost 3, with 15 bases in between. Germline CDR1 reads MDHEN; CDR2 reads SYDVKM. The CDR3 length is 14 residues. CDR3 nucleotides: TGTGCCAGTGGGGAACAGCTTTCCAATCAGCCCCAGCATTTT. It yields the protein CASGEQLSNQPQHF.

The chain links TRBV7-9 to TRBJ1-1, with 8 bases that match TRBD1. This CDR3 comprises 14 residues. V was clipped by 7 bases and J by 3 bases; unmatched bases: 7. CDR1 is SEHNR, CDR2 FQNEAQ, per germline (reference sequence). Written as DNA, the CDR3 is TGTGCCAGCATCAACAGGGGGGCGGACACTGAAGCTTTCTTT. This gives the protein CASINRGADTEAFF.

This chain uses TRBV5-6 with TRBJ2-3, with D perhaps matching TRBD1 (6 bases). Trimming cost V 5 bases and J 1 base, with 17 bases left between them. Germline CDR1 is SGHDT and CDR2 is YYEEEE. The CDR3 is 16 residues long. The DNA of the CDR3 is TGTGCCAGCAGTTTATATAAACAGGGCGGCACAGATACGCAGTATTTT. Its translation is CASSLYKQGGTDTQYF.

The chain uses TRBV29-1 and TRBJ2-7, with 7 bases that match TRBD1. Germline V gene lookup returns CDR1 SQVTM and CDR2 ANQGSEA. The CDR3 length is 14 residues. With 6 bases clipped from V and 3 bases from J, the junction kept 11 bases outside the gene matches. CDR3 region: CSVEKTGPFYEQYF. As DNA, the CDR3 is TGCAGCGTCGAAAAGACAGGGCCGTTCTACGAGCAGTACTTC.

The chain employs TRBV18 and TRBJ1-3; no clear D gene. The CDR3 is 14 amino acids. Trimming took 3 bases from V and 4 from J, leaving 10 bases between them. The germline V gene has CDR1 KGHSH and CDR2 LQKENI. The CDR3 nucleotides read TGTGCCAGCTCACCGGGCAGACGAGGAAACACCATATATTTT. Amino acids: CASSPGRRGNTIYF.

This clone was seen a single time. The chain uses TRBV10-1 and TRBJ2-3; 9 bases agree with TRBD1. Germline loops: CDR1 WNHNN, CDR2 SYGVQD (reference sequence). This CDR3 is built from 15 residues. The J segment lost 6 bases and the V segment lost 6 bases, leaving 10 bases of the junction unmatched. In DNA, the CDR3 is TGCGCCAGCAGCGACCGGGACAGGGATACGGATACGCAGTATTTT. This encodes CASSDRDRDTDTQYF.

This chain's CDR3 is CASSPRGTSGGSTGELFF. The CDR3, as DNA: TGTGCCAGCAGCCCAAGGGGAACTAGCGGGGGGAGTACCGGGGAGCTGTTTTTT. The gene calls are TRBV9 and TRBJ2-2; TRBD2 agrees at 12 bases. V was clipped by 4 bases and J by 5 bases; unmatched bases: 12. Germline V gene data show CDR1 as SGDLS and CDR2 as YYNGEE. The length of the CDR3 is 18 residues.

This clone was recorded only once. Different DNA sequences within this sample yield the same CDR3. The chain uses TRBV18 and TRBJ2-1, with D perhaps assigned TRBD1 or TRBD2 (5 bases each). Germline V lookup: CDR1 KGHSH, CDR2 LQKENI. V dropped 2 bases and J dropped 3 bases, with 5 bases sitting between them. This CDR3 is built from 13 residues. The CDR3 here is CASSPGGYNEQFF. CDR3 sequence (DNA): TGTGCCAGCTCACCAGGGGGCTACAATGAGCAGTTCTTC.

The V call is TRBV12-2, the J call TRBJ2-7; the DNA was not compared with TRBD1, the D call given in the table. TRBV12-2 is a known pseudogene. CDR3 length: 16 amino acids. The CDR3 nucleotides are TGTGCAAGTCGCAGAGACAGGGGGCCGTCTTTATACGAGCAGTACTTC. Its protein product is CASRRDRGPSLYEQYF.

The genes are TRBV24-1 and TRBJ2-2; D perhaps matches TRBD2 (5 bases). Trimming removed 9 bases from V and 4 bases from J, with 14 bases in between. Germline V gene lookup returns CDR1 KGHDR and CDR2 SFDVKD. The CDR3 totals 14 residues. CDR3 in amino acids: CATGGRGSTGELFF. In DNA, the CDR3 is TGTGCCACCGGTGGCCGAGGGAGCACCGGGGAGCTGTTTTTT.

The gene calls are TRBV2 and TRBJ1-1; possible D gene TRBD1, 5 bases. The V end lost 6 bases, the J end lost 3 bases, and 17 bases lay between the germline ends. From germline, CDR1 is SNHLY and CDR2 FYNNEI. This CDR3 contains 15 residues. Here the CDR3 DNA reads TGTGCCAGCAGCGTCAGACAGTTGGGGTACACTGAAGCTTTCTTT. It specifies CASSVRQLGYTEAFF.

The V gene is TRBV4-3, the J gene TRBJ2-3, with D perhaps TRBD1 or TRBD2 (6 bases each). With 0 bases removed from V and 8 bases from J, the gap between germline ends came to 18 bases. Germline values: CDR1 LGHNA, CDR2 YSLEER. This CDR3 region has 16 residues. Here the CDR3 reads CASSQERRGAGGTQYF. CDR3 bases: TGCGCCAGCAGCCAAGAAAGGAGGGGGGCCGGGGGTACGCAGTATTTT.